The rows below give T cell receptor beta chains drawn from one sample of a study of T-cell reconstitution after alpha-beta-depleted transplantation in children. TCRdb re-called the PCR reads through MiXCR, storing one row per CDR3 protein. Of around 300,000 distinct CDR3 sequences in the sample, 6% to 10% were seen once. The input for sequencing was peripheral blood, taken 360 days after TCRalphabeta/CD19-depleted stem cell transplant. These receptors originate from a female patient aged 2 to 10 who had a stem cell transplant for Fanconi anemia, so the T cells may come from the graft donor. Each CDR3 is given with its conserved first and last residue. A D gene is named only where the DNA matches it firmly. Only part of the rows carry a size: once, few, many, or a class if the clone is expanded.

-	many	TRBJ1-2	TRBV20-1	CSGSLPYGYTF	TGCAGTGGCAGTTTACCCTATGGCTACACCTTC
-	many	TRBJ1-1	TRBV18	CASSPNLGQNTEAFF	TGTGCCAGCTCACCTAACTTGGGACAGAACACTGAAGCTTTCTTT
-	many	TRBJ2-1	TRBV5-1	CASSTGLSYNEQFF	TGCGCCAGCAGCACGGGACTTTCCTACAATGAGCAGTTCTTC
TRBD1	many	TRBJ2-3	TRBV20-1	CSARQGSTDTQYF	TGCAGTGCTCGACAGGGATCCACAGATACGCAGTATTTT
TRBD1	many	TRBJ1-1	TRBV6-1	CASRDRQGHTEAFF	TGTGCCAGCAGAGATCGACAGGGGCACACTGAAGCTTTCTTT
TRBD1	few	TRBJ2-5	TRBV5-1	CASSPTPGQSQETQYF	TGCGCCAGCAGCCCCACCCCGGGACAGTCGCAAGAGACCCAGTACTTC
TRBD2	many	TRBJ2-1	TRBV7-9	CASSIIAGDNEQFF	TGTGCCAGCAGCATAATAGCGGGGGACAATGAGCAGTTCTTC
TRBD1	many	TRBJ2-7	TRBV7-2	CASSPTGATYEQYF	TGTGCCAGCAGCCCTACAGGGGCCACCTACGAGCAGTACTTC
-	-	TRBJ2-1	TRBV6-5	CASSYGMEGEQFF	TGTGCCAGCAGTTACGGTATGGAGGGTGAGCAGTTCTTC
-	-	TRBJ2-5	TRBV18	CASSPVYSGTQETQYF	TGTGCCAGCTCACCGGTGTATAGCGGAACCCAAGAGACCCAGTACTTC
-	many	TRBJ1-4	TRBV7-2	CASSLRALNEKLFF	TGTGCCAGCAGCCTCCGGGCCCTTAATGAAAAACTGTTTTTT
-	many	TRBJ2-7	TRBV5-1	CASSRISPDGGYEQYF	TGCGCCAGCAGCCGAATATCACCAGATGGAGGGTACGAGCAGTACTTC
-	few	TRBJ2-7	TRBV11-2	CASSLESRSSYEQYF	TGTGCCAGCAGCTTAGAGTCCAGGAGCTCCTACGAGCAGTACTTC
-	many	TRBJ2-7	TRBV28	CASSSGLFYEQYF	TGTGCCAGCAGTTCGGGACTCTTCTACGAGCAGTACTTC
-	many	TRBJ1-1	TRBV12-3/TRBV12-4	CASSFSGLDTEAFF	TGTGCCAGCAGTTTTTCGGGGTTGGACACTGAAGCTTTCTTT
-	many	TRBJ2-2	TRBV9	CASSVRTDTGELFF	TGTGCCAGCAGCGTCCGGACAGACACCGGGGAGCTGTTTTTT
TRBD1	-	TRBJ1-1	TRBV5-6	CASSLWTTGVRHTEAFF	TGTGCCAGCAGCTTGTGGACGACAGGGGTTCGGCACACTGAAGCTTTCTTT
-	many	TRBJ2-2	TRBV28	CASTPYTGELFF	TGTGCCAGCACCCCCTACACCGGGGAGCTGTTTTTT
-	many	TRBJ2-1	TRBV27	CASSFYKYNEQFF	TGTGCCAGCAGTTTTTACAAGTACAATGAGCAGTTCTTC
TRBD2	many	TRBJ2-1	TRBV18	CASSPKTSGGHHYNEQFF	TGTGCCAGCTCACCAAAGACTAGCGGGGGGCACCACTACAATGAGCAGTTCTTC
-	-	TRBJ1-6	TRBV7-8	CASSQLSSYNSPLHF	TGTGCCAGCAGCCAGCTAAGCTCCTATAATTCACCCCTCCACTTT
-	many	TRBJ2-1	TRBV5-1	CASSLLIGGNINEQFF	TGCGCCAGCAGCTTGTTAATCGGCGGGAACATTAATGAGCAGTTCTTC
-	once	TRBJ1-2	TRBV28	CASSLPRTAFYGYTF	TGTGCCAGCAGTTTACCCAGGACAGCGTTCTATGGCTACACCTTC
-	-	TRBJ2-2	TRBV10-3	CAISGGHSNTGELFF	TGTGCCATCAGTGGCGGACATTCGAACACCGGGGAGCTGTTTTTT
-	many	TRBJ2-2	TRBV11-2	CASSLEGAGNTGELFF	TGTGCCAGCAGCTTAGAGGGGGCAGGGAACACCGGGGAGCTGTTTTTT
-	many	TRBJ2-7	TRBV29-1	CSVVFGAGYEQYF	TGCAGCGTTGTGTTCGGGGCAGGATACGAGCAGTACTTC
-	many	TRBJ2-3	TRBV5-1	CASSLARDPDTQYF	TGCGCCAGCAGCTTGGCCAGGGATCCAGATACGCAGTATTTT
-	many	TRBJ1-4	TRBV20-1	CSARDSSTSNEKLFF	TGCAGTGCTAGAGATTCTTCGACCAGTAATGAAAAACTGTTTTTT
TRBD1	few	TRBJ2-3	TRBV6-2/TRBV6-3	CASSRGQATDTQYF	TGTGCCAGCAGCAGGGGACAGGCCACAGATACGCAGTATTTT